The clone carrying this TCR beta chain was counted only a few times. RNA transcripts gave rise to amplified TCR beta CDR3 regions. Primed by the HTBI set, a first-round RT-PCR was run on the TCR CDR3. TCRdb analysed the multiplex PCR reads with MiXCR anew, one entry per CDR3 protein. Of approximately 420,000 distinct CDR3 sequences listed, 15% were seen once; the top ten hold 32%. The entry originates in a study of T cells in Graves' hyperthyroidism and ophthalmopathy. Per germline, CDR1 LNHNV and CDR2 YYDKDF (reference sequence). CDR3 length: 17 amino acids. The junction had 12 bases not matched to a gene; V was cut back by 6 bases and J by 1 base.

The source is a woman under 40 with Graves' hyperthyroidism. The sequencing sample was made of blood. J is TRBJ2-3 and V is TRBV15; 8 bases are a match to TRBD1. DNA for the CDR3: TGTGCCACCAGTAAACTCTACGGACAGGGACGCACAGATACGCAGTATTTT. Amino acid sequence: CATSKLYGQGRTDTQYF.